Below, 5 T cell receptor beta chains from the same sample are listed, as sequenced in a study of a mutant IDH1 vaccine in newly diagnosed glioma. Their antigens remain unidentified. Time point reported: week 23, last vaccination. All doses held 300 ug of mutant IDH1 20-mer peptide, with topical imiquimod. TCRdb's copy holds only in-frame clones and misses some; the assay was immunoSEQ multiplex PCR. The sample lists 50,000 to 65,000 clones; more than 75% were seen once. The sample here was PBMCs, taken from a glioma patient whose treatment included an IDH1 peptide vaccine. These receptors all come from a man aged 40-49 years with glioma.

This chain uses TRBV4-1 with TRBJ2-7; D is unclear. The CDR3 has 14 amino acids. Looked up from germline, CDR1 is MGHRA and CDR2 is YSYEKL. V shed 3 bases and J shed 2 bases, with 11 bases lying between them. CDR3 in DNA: TGCGCCAGCAGCCATCAGTCGGAGACCTACGAGCAGTACTTC. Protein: CASSHQSETYEQYF.

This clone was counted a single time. CDR3 protein: CASSLDIGLGVEQYF. The CDR3 DNA reads TGTGCCAGCAGCCTCGACATCGGGCTAGGGGTCGAGCAGTACTTC. This chain joins TRBV5-4 and TRBJ2-7, with a possible D match to TRBD1 (5 bases). The CDR3 loop spans 15 amino acids. CDR1 and CDR2 (germline): SGHNT, YYREEE (reference sequence). The germline V and J ends were trimmed by 4 bases and 6 bases, with 20 bases remaining between them. The whole variable domain, remainder taken from reference TRBV5-4 and TRBJ2-7, is ETGVTQSPTHLIKTRGQQVTLRCSSQSGHNTVSWYQQALGQGPQFIFQYYREEENGRGNFPPRFSGLQFPNYSSELNVNALELDDSALYLCASSLDIGLGVEQYFGPGTRLTVT.

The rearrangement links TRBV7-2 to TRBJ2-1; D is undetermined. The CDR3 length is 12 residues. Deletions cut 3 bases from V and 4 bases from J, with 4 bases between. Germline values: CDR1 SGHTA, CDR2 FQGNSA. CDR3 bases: TGTGCCAGCAGCTTGTTATACAATGAGCAGTTCTTC. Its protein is CASSLLYNEQFF.

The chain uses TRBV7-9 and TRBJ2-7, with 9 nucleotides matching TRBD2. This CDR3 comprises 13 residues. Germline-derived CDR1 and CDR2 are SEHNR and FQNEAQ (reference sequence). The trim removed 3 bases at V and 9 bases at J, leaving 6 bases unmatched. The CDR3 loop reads CASSLGLAPVQYF. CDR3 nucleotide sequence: TGTGCCAGCAGCTTGGGACTAGCCCCAGTGCAGTACTTC.

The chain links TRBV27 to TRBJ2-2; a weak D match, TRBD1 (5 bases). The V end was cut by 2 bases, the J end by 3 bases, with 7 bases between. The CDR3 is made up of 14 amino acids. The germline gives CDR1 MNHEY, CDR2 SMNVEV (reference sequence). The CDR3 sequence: CASSLRQYTGELFF. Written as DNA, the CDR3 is TGTGCCAGCAGTTTAAGACAGTACACCGGGGAGCTGTTTTTT.